This T cell receptor (beta chain) was captured by sequencing in a study of control samples from healthy donors and cancer patients. V lost 2 bases and J lost 1, with 11 bases in between. CDR1 is SQVTM and CDR2 is ANQGSEA in the germline V gene. CDR3 length equals 14 residues. Sequencing was performed with immunoSEQ multiplex PCR; in TCRdb, only in-frame clones are kept and a portion is missing. The table has some 150,000 clones, about 95% seen once. The sequenced sample consisted of PBMCs. This rearrangement joins TRBV29-1 to TRBJ2-5, with unresolved D. The receptor's source is a man in his sixties with colorectal cancer. The CDR3 here is CSVERQDLQETQYF. CDR3 nucleotides: TGCAGCGTTGAAAGGCAGGACCTCCAAGAGACCCAGTACTTC. Together with reference TRBV29-1 and TRBJ2-5, the CDR3 gives the full variable domain: SAVISQKPSRDICQRGTSLTIQCQVDSQVTMMFWYRQQPGQSLTLIATANQGSEATYESGFVIDKFPISRPNLTFSTLTVSNMSPEDSSIYLCSVERQDLQETQYFGPGTRLLVL.